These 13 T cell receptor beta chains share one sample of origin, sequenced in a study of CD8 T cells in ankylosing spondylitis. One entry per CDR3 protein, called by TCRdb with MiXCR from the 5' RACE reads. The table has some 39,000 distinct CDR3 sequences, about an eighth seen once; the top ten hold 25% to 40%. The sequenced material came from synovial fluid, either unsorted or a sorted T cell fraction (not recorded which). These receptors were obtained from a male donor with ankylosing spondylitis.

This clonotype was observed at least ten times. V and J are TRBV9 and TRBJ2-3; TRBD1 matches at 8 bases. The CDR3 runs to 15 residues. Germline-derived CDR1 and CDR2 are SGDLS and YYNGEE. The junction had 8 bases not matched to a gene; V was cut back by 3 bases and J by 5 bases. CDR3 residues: CASSEWPDREDTQYF. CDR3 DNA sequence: TGTGCCAGCAGCGAGTGGCCGGACAGGGAAGATACGCAGTATTTT.

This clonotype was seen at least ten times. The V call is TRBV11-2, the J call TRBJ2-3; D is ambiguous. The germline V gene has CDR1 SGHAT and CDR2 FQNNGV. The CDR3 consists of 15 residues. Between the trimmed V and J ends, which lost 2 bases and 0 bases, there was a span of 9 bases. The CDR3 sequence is CASSLIGLSTDTQYF. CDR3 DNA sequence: TGTGCCAGCAGCTTAATTGGGCTTAGCACAGATACGCAGTATTTT.

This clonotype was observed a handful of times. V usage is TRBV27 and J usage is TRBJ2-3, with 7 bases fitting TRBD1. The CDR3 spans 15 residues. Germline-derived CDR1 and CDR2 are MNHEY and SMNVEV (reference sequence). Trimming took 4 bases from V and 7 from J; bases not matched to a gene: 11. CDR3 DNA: TGTGCCAGCAGTTGGACAGGTCGGATACGATATACGCAGTATTTT. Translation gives CASSWTGRIRYTQYF.

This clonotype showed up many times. CDR3 in DNA: TGTGCCAGAAGCTTGCACGGCTCGAACTATGGCTACACCTTC. Its translation is CARSLHGSNYGYTF. V usage is TRBV5-3 and J usage is TRBJ1-2; D is uncertain. TRBV5-3 qualifies as an ORF whose function is uncertain. The V end was cut by 1 base, the J end by 2 bases, with 9 bases between. This CDR3 comprises 14 residues.

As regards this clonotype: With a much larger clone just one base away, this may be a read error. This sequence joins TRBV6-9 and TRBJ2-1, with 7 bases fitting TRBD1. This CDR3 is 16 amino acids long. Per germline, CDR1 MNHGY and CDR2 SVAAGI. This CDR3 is CASSWAIRGSYTEQFF. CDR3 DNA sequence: TGTGCCAGCAGTTGGGCAATCAGGGGGTCCTACACTGAGCAGTTCTTC.

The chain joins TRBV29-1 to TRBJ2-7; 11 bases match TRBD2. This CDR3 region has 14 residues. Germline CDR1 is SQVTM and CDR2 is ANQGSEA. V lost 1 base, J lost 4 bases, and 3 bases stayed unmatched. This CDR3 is CSVEGLAGNYEQYF. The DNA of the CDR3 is TGCAGCGTTGAAGGACTAGCGGGGAATTACGAGCAGTACTTC.

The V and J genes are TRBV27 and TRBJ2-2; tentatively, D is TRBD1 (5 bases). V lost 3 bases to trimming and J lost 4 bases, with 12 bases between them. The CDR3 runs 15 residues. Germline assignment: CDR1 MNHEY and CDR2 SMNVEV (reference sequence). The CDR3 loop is CASSFRGRATGELFF. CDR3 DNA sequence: TGTGCCAGCAGTTTCCGAGGCAGGGCCACCGGGGAGCTGTTTTTT.

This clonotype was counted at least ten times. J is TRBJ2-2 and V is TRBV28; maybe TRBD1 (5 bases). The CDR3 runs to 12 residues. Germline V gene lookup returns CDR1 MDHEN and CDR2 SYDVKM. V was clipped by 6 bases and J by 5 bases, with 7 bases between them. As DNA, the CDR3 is TGTGCCAGCAGCCAGGGAACCGGGGAGCTGTTTTTT. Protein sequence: CASSQGTGELFF.

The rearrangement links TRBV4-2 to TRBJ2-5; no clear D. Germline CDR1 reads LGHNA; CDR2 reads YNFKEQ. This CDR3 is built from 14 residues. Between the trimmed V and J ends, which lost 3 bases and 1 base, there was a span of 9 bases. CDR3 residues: CASSHQYRQETQYF. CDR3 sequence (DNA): TGTGCCAGCAGCCACCAATACCGCCAAGAGACCCAGTACTTC.

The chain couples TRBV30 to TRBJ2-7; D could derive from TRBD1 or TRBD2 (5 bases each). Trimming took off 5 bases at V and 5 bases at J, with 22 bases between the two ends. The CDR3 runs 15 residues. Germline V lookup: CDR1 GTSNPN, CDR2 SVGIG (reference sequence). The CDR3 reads CAWDNWDVARDEQYF. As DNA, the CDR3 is TGTGCCTGGGACAACTGGGACGTGGCCAGGGACGAGCAGTACTTC.

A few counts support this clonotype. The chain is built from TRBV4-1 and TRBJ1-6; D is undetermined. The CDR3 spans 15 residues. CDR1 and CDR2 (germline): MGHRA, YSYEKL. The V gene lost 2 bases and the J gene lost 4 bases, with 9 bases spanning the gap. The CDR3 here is CASSQPKVYNSPLHF. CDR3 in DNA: TGCGCCAGCAGCCAACCCAAGGTGTATAATTCACCCCTCCACTTT.

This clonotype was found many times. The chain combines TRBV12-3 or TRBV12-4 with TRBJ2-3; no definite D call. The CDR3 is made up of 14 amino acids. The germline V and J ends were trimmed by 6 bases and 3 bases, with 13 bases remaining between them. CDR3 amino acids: CASRSLTATDTQYF. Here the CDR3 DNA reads TGTGCCAGCAGGAGCCTTACAGCAACAGATACGCAGTATTTT.

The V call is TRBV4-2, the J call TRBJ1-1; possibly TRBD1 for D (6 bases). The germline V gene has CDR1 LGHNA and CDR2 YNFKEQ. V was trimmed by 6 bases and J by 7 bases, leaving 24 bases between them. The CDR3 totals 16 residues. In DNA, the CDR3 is TGTGCCAGCAGTCGTCCCCACAAGGGGGGAGGGGTTGAAGCTTTCTTT. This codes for CASSRPHKGGGVEAFF.